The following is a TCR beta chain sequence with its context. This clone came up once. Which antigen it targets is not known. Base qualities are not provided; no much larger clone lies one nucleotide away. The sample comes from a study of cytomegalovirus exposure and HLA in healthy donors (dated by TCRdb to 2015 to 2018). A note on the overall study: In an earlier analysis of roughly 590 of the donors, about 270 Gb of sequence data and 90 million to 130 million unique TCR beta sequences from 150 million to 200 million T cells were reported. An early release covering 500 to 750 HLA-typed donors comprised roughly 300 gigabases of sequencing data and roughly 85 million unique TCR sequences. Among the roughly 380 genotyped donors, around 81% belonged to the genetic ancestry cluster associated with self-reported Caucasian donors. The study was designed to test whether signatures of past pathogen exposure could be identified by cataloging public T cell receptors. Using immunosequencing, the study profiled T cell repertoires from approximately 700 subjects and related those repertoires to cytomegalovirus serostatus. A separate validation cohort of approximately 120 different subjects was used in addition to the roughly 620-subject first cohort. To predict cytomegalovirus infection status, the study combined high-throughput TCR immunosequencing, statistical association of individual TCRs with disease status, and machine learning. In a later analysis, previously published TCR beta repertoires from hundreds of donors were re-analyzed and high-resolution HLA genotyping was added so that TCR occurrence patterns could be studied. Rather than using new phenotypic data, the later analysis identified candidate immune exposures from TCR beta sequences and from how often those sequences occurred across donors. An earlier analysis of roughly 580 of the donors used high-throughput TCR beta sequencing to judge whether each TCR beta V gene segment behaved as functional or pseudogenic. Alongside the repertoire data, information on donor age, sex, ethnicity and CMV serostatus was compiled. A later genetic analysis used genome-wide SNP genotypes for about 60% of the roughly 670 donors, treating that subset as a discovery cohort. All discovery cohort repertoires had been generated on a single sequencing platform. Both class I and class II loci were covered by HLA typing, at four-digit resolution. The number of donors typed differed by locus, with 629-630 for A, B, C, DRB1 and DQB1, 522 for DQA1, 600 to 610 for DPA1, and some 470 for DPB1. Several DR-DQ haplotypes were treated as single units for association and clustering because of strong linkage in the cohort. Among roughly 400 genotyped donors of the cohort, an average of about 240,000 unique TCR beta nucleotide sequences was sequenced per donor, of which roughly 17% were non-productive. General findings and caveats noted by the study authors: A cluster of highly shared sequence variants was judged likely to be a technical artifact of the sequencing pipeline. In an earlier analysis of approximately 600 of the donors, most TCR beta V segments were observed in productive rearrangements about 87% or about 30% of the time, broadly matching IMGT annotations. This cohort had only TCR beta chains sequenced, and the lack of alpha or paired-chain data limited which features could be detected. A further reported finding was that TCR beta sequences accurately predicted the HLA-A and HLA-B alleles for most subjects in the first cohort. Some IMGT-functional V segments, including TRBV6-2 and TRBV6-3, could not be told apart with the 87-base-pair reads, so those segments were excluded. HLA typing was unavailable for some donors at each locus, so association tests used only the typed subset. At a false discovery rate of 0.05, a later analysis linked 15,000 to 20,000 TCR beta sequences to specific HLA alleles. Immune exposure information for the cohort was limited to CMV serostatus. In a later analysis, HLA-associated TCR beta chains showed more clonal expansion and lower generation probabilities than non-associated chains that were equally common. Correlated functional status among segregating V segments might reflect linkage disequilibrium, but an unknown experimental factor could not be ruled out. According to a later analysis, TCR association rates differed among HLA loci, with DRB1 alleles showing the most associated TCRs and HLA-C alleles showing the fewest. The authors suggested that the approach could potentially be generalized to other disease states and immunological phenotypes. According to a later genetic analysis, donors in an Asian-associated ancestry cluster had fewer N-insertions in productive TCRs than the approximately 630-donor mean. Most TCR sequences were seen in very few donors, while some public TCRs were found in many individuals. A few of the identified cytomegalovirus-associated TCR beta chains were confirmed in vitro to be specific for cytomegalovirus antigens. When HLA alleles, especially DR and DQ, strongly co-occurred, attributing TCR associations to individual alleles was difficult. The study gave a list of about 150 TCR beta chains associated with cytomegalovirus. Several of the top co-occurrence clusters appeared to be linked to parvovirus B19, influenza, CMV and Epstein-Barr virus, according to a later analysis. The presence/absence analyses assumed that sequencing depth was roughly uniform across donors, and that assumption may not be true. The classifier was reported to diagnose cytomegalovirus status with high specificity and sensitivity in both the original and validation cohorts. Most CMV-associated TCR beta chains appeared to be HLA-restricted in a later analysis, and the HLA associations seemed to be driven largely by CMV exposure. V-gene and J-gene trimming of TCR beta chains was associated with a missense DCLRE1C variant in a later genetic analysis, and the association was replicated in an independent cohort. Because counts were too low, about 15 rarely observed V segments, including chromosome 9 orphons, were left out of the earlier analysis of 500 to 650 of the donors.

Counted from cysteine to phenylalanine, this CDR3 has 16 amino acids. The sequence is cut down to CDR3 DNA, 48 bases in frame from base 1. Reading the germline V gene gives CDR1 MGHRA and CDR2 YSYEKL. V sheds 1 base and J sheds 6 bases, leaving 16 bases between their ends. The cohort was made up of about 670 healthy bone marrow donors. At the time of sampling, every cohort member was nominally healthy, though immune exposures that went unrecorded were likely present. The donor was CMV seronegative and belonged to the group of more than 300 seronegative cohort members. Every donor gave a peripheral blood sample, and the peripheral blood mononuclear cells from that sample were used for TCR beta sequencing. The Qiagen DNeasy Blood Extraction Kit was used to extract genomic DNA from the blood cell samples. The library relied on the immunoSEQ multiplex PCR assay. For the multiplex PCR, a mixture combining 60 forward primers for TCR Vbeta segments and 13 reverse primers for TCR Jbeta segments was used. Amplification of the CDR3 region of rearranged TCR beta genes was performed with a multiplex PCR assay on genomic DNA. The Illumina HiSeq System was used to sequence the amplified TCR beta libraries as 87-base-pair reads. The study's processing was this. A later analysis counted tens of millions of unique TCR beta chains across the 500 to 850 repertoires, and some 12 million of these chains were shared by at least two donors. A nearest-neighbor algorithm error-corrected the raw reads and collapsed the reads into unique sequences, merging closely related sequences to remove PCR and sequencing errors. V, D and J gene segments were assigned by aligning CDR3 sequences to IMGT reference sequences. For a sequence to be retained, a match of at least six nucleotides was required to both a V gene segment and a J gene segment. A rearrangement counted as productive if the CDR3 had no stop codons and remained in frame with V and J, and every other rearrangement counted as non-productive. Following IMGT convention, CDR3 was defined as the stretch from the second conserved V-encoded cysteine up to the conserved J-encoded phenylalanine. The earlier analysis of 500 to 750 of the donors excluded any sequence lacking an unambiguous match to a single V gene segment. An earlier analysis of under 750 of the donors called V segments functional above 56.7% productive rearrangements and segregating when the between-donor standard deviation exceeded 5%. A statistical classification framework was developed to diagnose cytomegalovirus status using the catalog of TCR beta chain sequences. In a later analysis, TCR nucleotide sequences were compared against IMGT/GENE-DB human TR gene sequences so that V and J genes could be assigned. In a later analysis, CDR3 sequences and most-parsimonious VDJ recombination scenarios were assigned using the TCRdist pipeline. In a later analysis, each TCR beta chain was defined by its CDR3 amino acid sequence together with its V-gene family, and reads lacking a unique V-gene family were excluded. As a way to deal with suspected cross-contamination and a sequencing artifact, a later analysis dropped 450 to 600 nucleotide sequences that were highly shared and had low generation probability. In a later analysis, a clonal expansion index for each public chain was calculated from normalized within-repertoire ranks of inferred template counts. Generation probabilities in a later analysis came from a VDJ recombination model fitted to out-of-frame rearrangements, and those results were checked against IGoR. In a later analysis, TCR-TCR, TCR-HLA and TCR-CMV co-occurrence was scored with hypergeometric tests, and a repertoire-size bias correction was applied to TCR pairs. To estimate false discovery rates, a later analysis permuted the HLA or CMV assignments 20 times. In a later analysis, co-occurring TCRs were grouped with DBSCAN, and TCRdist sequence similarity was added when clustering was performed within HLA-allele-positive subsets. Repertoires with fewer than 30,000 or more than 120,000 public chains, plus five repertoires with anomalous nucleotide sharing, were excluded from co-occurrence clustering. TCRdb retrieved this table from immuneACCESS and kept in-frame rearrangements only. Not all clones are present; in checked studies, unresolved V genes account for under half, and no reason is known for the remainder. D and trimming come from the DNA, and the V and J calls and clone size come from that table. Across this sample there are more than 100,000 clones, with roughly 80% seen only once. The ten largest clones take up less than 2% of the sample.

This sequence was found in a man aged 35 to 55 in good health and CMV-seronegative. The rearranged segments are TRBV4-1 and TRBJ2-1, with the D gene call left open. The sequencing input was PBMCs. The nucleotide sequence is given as TGCGCCAGCAGCCAAGTCGAGCCTGGGCGTGGCAATGAGCAGTTCTTC. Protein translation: CASSQVEPGRGNEQFF.